The 27 T cell receptor beta chains listed next were all sequenced from one sample in a study of shared clonotypes between healthy human individuals. The protocol was immunoSEQ multiplex PCR, while the TCRdb copy is restricted to in-frame clones and leaves out a portion. The sample lists 2,500,000 or so clones, around 90% occurring once. The sequenced sample consisted of naive CD4+ T cells from PBMCs. The subset was: CD45RA+ positively selected. The receptors were sampled from a man in his late teens or twenties in good health. Some clones in this sample may be carry-over from other donors' samples.

As to this clone: The same CDR3 arises from other DNA sequences in this sample as well. The chain joins TRBV6-5 to TRBJ2-7; perhaps TRBD2 as D (6 bases). The CDR3 covers 15 residues. V gave up 0 bases and J gave up 3 bases, with 12 bases separating them. CDR1 is MNHEY, CDR2 SVGAGI, per germline. CDR3 protein: CASSYSRGGIYEQYF. The CDR3 region has the DNA TGTGCCAGCAGTTACTCGCGGGGCGGGATCTACGAGCAGTACTTC.

The chain joins TRBV5-1 to TRBJ2-4, with a tentative D call TRBD2 (6 bases). CDR3 length: 16 amino acids. In germline, CDR1 is SGHRS, CDR2 YFSETQ. V dropped 0 bases and J dropped 4 bases, with 14 bases sitting between them. This CDR3 is CASSLAVGGRKNIQYF. The CDR3 region has the DNA TGCGCCAGCAGCTTGGCTGTCGGGGGAAGAAAAAACATTCAGTACTTC.

V usage is TRBV2 and J usage is TRBJ1-1; D is possibly TRBD1 (6 bases). The germline V and J ends were trimmed by 2 bases and 4 bases, with 11 bases remaining between them. Germline V gene lookup returns CDR1 SNHLY and CDR2 FYNNEI. The length of the CDR3 is 14 residues. The CDR3 reads CASSERGAPTEAFF. In DNA, the CDR3 is TGTGCCAGCAGTGAACGGGGGGCTCCCACTGAAGCTTTCTTT.

The chain has TRBV5-8 and TRBJ1-5; tentatively, D is TRBD1 (5 bases). The CDR3 spans 15 residues. V lost 4 bases and J 1 base, leaving 12 bases between the germline ends. Germline V gene sequence: CDR1 SGHTS, CDR2 YDEGEE. Here the CDR3 reads CASSPGTTSNQPQHF. CDR3 nucleotides: TGTGCCAGCAGCCCAGGGACCACAAGCAATCAGCCCCAGCATTTT.

The sample holds one count of this clone. The chain couples TRBV18 to TRBJ1-1; D not certain. V dropped 3 bases and J dropped 1 base, with 6 bases sitting between them. CDR3 size: 13 residues. CDR1 is KGHSH and CDR2 is LQKENI in the germline V gene. Written as DNA, the CDR3 is TGTGCCAGCTCACCCATGACGAACACTGAAGCTTTCTTT. It translates to CASSPMTNTEAFF.

V and J are TRBV25-1 and TRBJ1-5; D is unresolved. Germline V gene sequence: CDR1 MGHDK, CDR2 SYGVNS. V shed 6 bases and J shed 2 bases, with 5 bases lying between them. The length of the CDR3 is 12 residues. CDR3 protein: CASSRGNQPQHF. For the CDR3, the DNA is TGTGCCAGCAGCCGGGGCAATCAGCCCCAGCATTTT.

This chain joins TRBV27 and TRBJ2-1, with D unresolved. CDR1 is MNHEY, CDR2 SMNVEV, per germline (reference sequence). The V gene lost 2 bases and the J gene lost 0 bases, with 11 bases spanning the gap. The CDR3 extends over 16 amino acids. The CDR3 nucleotides are TGTGCCAGCAGTTTAAATGCAGATCTCTCCTACAATGAGCAGTTCTTC. It is translated as CASSLNADLSYNEQFF.

This chain joins TRBV10-3 and TRBJ2-3, with D unclear. The germline V gene has CDR1 ENHRY and CDR2 SYGVKD. There are 15 residues in the CDR3. The V and J ends lost 7 bases and 0 bases respectively, with 14 bases between them. CDR3 sequence reads: CAINRALGSTDTQYF. The CDR3 DNA sequence: TGTGCCATCAATCGTGCCTTGGGTAGCACAGATACGCAGTATTTT.

This clone was seen just once. The chain recombines TRBV28 with TRBJ1-2; 8 bases match TRBD1. J lost 3 bases, V lost 7 bases, and 10 bases had no gene match. The CDR3 is made up of 15 amino acids. Germline-derived CDR1 and CDR2 are MDHEN and SYDVKM. CDR3 in amino acids: CASMEWDRYDYGYTF. The CDR3 DNA reads TGTGCCAGCATGGAGTGGGACAGGTACGACTATGGCTACACCTTC.

The rearrangement uses TRBV6-6 and TRBJ2-2; D is ambiguous. This CDR3 has 15 amino acids. Germline V gene sequence: CDR1 MNHNY, CDR2 SVGAGI (reference sequence). V was cut by 6 bases and J by 2 bases, with 13 bases left in between. This CDR3 reads CASRSLRGNTGELFF. For the CDR3, the DNA is TGTGCCAGCAGATCCCTTAGAGGAAACACCGGGGAGCTGTTTTTT.

The chain is built from TRBV6-6 and TRBJ2-7; D not certain. CDR3 length: 10 amino acids. The germline CDR1 and CDR2 sequences are MNHNY and SVGAGI (reference sequence). V was trimmed by 8 bases and J by 7 bases, leaving 9 bases between them. CDR3 loop: CASRGQEQYF. CDR3 in DNA: TGTGCCAGCCGCGGCCAAGAGCAGTACTTC.

The chain uses TRBV19 and TRBJ1-1; TRBD1 might be the D (5 bases). Germline CDR1 reads LNHDA; CDR2 reads SQIVND (reference sequence). Between the trimmed V and J ends, which lost 9 bases and 1 base, there was a span of 9 bases. CDR3 length equals 12 residues. This CDR3 reads CASKDTNTEAFF. The CDR3 DNA is TGTGCCAGCAAGGACACGAACACTGAAGCTTTCTTT.

This clone was found once. CDR3 residues: CASSEGAREGYTF. The CDR3 DNA follows: TGTGCCAGCAGTGAGGGGGCTCGGGAGGGCTACACCTTC. V usage is TRBV25-1 and J usage is TRBJ1-2; weak D call: TRBD1 (6 bases). Germline V lookup: CDR1 MGHDK, CDR2 SYGVNS. The CDR3 has 13 residues. V lost 3 bases and J lost 8, with 13 bases in between.

The rearrangement uses TRBV4-1 and TRBJ2-6; D perhaps matches TRBD1 (7 bases). The CDR3 contains 19 residues. From germline, CDR1 is MGHRA and CDR2 YSYEKL. Trimming left V 2 bases short and J 0 bases short, with 17 bases between. This CDR3 is CASSQPSGDSTSGANVLTF. The CDR3 coding sequence is TGCGCCAGCAGCCAACCCTCGGGGGACAGCACCTCTGGGGCCAACGTCCTGACTTTC.

The genes are TRBV14 and TRBJ2-3; the match to TRBD1 covers 7 bases. The CDR3 totals 14 residues. Germline V gives CDR1 SGHDN, CDR2 FVKESK. The J segment lost 2 bases and the V segment lost 7 bases, leaving 6 bases of the junction unmatched. CDR3 in amino acids: CASNRQGDTDTQYF. The DNA of the CDR3 is TGTGCCAGCAACCGACAGGGTGACACAGATACGCAGTATTTT.

CDR3 nucleotide sequence: TGTGCCAGCAGCGCCGTCGGGACATCTAAGACGTACACCTTC. As protein: CASSAVGTSKTYTF. The chain employs TRBV9 and TRBJ1-2; D might be TRBD1 (6 bases). Trimming left V 3 bases short and J 11 bases short, with 20 bases between. The CDR3 is made up of 14 amino acids. Per the germline V gene, CDR1 is SGDLS and CDR2 is YYNGEE. The whole variable domain, filled in from reference TRBV9 and TRBJ1-2, reads DSGVTQTPKHLITATGQRVTLRCSPRSGDLSVYWYQQSLDQGLQFLIQYYNGEERAKGNILERFSAQQFPDLHSELNLSSLELGDSALYFCASSAVGTSKTYTFGSGTRLTVV.

The CDR3, as DNA: TGTGCCAGCAGTGAATCACAGGGGTATGTTAGGAGCAATCAGCCCCAGCATTTT. Encoded protein: CASSESQGYVRSNQPQHF. The chain links TRBV6-1 to TRBJ1-5; TRBD1 matches 7 bases. Germline V gene sequence: CDR1 MNHNS, CDR2 SASEGT. V lost 2 bases and J lost 1; bases outside the gene matches: 11. There are 18 residues in the CDR3.

The chain uses TRBV5-6 and TRBJ2-7, with D possibly called TRBD1 or TRBD2 (6 bases each). V gave up 3 bases and J gave up 5 bases, with 12 bases separating them. The CDR3 runs to 13 residues. The V gene's germline CDR1 is SGHDT and CDR2 YYEEEE. The CDR3 coding sequence is TGTGCCAGCAGCTGGGGGGCGGAGGACGAGCAGTACTTC. Residues: CASSWGAEDEQYF. The whole variable domain, remainder taken from reference TRBV5-6 and TRBJ2-7, is DAGVTQSPTHLIKTRGQQVTLRCSPKSGHDTVSWYQQALGQGPQFIFQYYEEEERQRGNFPDRFSGHQFPNYSSELNVNALLLGDSALYLCASSWGAEDEQYFGPGTRLTVT.

The chain combines TRBV18 with TRBJ2-1; 7 bases are a match to TRBD1. The germline V gene encodes CDR1 KGHSH and CDR2 LQKENI. Trimming at V came to 3 bases and at J to 4 bases, leaving 3 bases not matched to a gene. This CDR3 comprises 14 residues. CDR3 amino acids: CASSPNRGYNEQFF. The CDR3, as DNA: TGTGCCAGCTCACCCAACAGGGGATACAATGAGCAGTTCTTC.

The chain is built from TRBV7-3 and TRBJ1-2; D perhaps matches TRBD1 (5 bases). The CDR3 length is 14 residues. Per the germline V gene, CDR1 is SGHTA and CDR2 is FQGTGA. The V end lost 5 bases, the J end lost 8 bases, and 18 bases lay between the germline ends. The CDR3 spells CASSPRGGDVGYTF. For the CDR3, the DNA is TGTGCCAGCAGCCCCAGAGGAGGGGACGTGGGCTACACCTTC. The whole variable domain, remainder taken from reference TRBV7-3 and TRBJ1-2, is GAGVSQTPSNKVTEKGKYVELRCDPISGHTALYWYRQSLGQGPEFLIYFQGTGAADDSGLPNDRFFAVRPEGSVSTLKIQRTERGDSAVYLCASSPRGGDVGYTFGSGTRLTVV.

This clone was observed once. The same CDR3 is also encoded by other DNA sequences in this sample. The rearrangement joins TRBV7-2 to TRBJ1-2, with TRBD1 as a possible D gene (5 bases). This CDR3 comprises 14 residues. Germline V gene lookup returns CDR1 SGHTA and CDR2 FQGNSA. The V gene lost 1 base and the J gene lost 4 bases, with 10 bases spanning the gap. CDR3 nucleotide sequence: TGTGCCAGCAGCTTAGGGCAGGGAGGCTATGGCTACACCTTC. Its translation is CASSLGQGGYGYTF.

The V gene is TRBV30, the J gene TRBJ1-5, with D unresolved. V was pared by 2 bases and J by 4 bases, with 9 bases between. Germline V gives CDR1 GTSNPN, CDR2 SVGIG (reference sequence). This CDR3 spans 13 amino acids. The CDR3 is CAWSLSNNQPQHF. The CDR3, as DNA: TGTGCCTGGAGTTTATCAAATAATCAGCCCCAGCATTTT.

This chain connects TRBV5-4 to TRBJ2-5; 8 bases align to TRBD2. With V trimmed by 4 bases and J by 0 bases, 8 bases remained unmatched. The CDR3 length is 16 residues. Per the germline V gene, CDR1 is SGHNT and CDR2 is YYREEE (reference sequence). The CDR3, as DNA: TGTGCCAGCAGCAGCGGGGGCGGAACCTACCAAGAGACCCAGTACTTC. Protein product: CASSSGGGTYQETQYF.

A note on this clone: At the DNA level, this CDR3 is encoded by other sequences in the same sample as well. The chain employs TRBV18 and TRBJ2-7; 9 bases map to TRBD1. This CDR3 has 14 amino acids. Germline loops: CDR1 KGHSH, CDR2 LQKENI. The J segment lost 7 bases and the V segment lost 3 bases, leaving 7 bases of the junction unmatched. Here the CDR3 DNA reads TGTGCCAGCTCACCTTCGGGACAGGGATATGAGCAGTACTTC. It codes for CASSPSGQGYEQYF. Based on the CDR3 plus reference TRBV18 and TRBJ2-7, the full variable domain is NAGVMQNPRHLVRRRGQEARLRCSPMKGHSHVYWYRQLPEEGLKFMVYLQKENIIDESGMPKERFSAEFPKEGPSILRIQQVVRGDSAAYFCASSPSGQGYEQYFGPGTRLTVT.

This clone has just a few counts. Other DNA sequences within the sample encode an identical CDR3. The chain joins TRBV30 to TRBJ1-5; 10 nucleotides match TRBD1. The CDR3 extends over 13 amino acids. The germline V gene encodes CDR1 GTSNPN and CDR2 SVGIG (reference sequence). The V gene end was trimmed by 5 bases and the J gene end by 2 bases; junction bases not matched to a gene: 0. The CDR3: CAWGQGGNQPQHF. CDR3 DNA: TGTGCCTGGGGACAGGGGGGCAATCAGCCCCAGCATTTT.

The rearrangement joins TRBV7-2 to TRBJ2-3, with 13 bases matching TRBD2. The CDR3 extends over 16 amino acids. Trimming at V came to 4 bases and at J to 2 bases, leaving 3 bases not matched to a gene. Germline values: CDR1 SGHTA, CDR2 FQGNSA. CDR3 amino acids: CASSSGLAGDTDTQYF. DNA of the CDR3: TGTGCCAGCAGCTCTGGACTAGCGGGAGACACAGATACGCAGTATTTT.

For the CDR3, the DNA is TGCGCCAGCAGGAAGACCCAGTACTTC. Encoded protein: CASRKTQYF. The chain uses TRBV5-1 and TRBJ2-5; no reliable D call. Germline CDR1 reads SGHRS; CDR2 reads YFSETQ. The germline V and J ends were trimmed by 5 bases and 6 bases, with 2 bases remaining between them. This CDR3 has 9 residues.